A selection of T cell receptor beta chains follows, all from one sample in a study of blood T cell repertoires in COVID-19. Here immunoSEQ multiplex PCR was the method, and the copy in TCRdb shows in-frame clones only, minus some. This table has about 200,000 clones, around four fifths appearing once. The sequencing input was peripheral blood. These receptor sequences come from a woman aged 50 to 65 with acute or convalescent COVID-19. Both conserved end residues are part of each CDR3. Fields, in order: V gene, clone size, J gene, CDR3 length, CDR3 protein. Not every row has a clone size; where given, it reads once, few, many or a size class.

TRBV18,.,TRBJ1-2,12,CASSPQRDRYHF
TRBV20-1,.,TRBJ2-1,11,CSARDRSLQFF
TRBV11-2,.,TRBJ1-5,17,CASSLGRGTYSNQPQHF
TRBV6-5,.,TRBJ2-2,13,CASQNRYTGELFF
TRBV11-3,.,TRBJ2-1,14,CASSYNRGHNEQFF
TRBV6-5,.,TRBJ2-3,14,CASSYHRKGDTQYF
TRBV10-1,.,TRBJ2-5,16,CASSEPSTSGSGTQYF
TRBV2,.,TRBJ2-3,14,CASSRQLSTDTQYF
TRBV9,.,TRBJ1-2,14,CASSHQRNNYGYTF
TRBV29-1,.,TRBJ2-7,13,CSVEGAGNYEQYF
TRBV24-1,.,TRBJ2-1,17,CATSRGIGSSSYNEQFF
TRBV27,.,TRBJ2-1,16,CASSLRGTSEYNEQFF
TRBV12-3/TRBV12-4,.,TRBJ2-7,13,CASRPGQVYEQYF
TRBV25-1,.,TRBJ1-4,13,CASIGTPNEKLFF
TRBV18,few,TRBJ2-6,15,CASSPSGSGANVLTF
TRBV7-6,few,TRBJ2-2,16,CASSLEASGNTGELFF
TRBV9,.,TRBJ2-6,14,CASSAGKGANVLTF